Below are 10 T cell receptor beta chains sequenced from a single sample in a study of OX40 agonist ivuxolimab in advanced cancers. The table came from immunoSEQ multiplex PCR; TCRdb's copy has only in-frame clones and leaves some out. The sample carries about 69,000 clones, more than 70% recorded once. The sequences come from CD4+ or CD8+ T cells sorted from blood, collected in a trial of the OX40 agonist ivuxolimab. These receptors were obtained from an adult with an advanced solid tumor such as melanoma, head and neck, liver or kidney cancer.

The rearrangement uses TRBV4-2 and TRBJ2-1; 12 nucleotides line up with TRBD2. This CDR3 is 16 amino acids long. Germline assignment: CDR1 LGHNA and CDR2 YNFKEQ. The V gene end was trimmed by 4 bases and the J gene end by 5 bases; junction bases not matched to a gene: 6. The CDR3, as DNA: TGTGCCAGCAGCCCAGCGACTAGCGGGAGAAACAATGAGCAGTTCTTC. Its protein product is CASSPATSGRNNEQFF.

By proportion, this clone is medium-sized. The chain links TRBV7-9 to TRBJ1-6; 9 bases are shared with TRBD1. With 4 bases clipped from V and 7 bases from J, the junction kept 5 bases outside the gene matches. Germline V gene lookup returns CDR1 SEHNR and CDR2 FQNEAQ (reference sequence). This CDR3 is 15 amino acids long. CDR3 region: CASSSSGTGNSPLHF. The CDR3 bases are TGTGCCAGCAGCTCCTCCGGGACAGGGAATTCACCCCTCCACTTT.

The chain employs TRBV5-5 and TRBJ2-7; 16 bases match TRBD2. The CDR3 covers 17 residues. Germline CDR1 SGHKS, CDR2 YYEKEE (reference sequence). V shed 5 bases and J 4 bases; nucleotides not matched to a gene: 9. The DNA for the CDR3 is TGTGCCAGCAGTGCCGGGACTAGCGGGAGGGCCTCATACGAGCAGTACTTC. Its protein is CASSAGTSGRASYEQYF.

The chain couples TRBV5-4 to TRBJ1-1; D possibly corresponds to TRBD1 (6 bases). The CDR3 is made up of 13 amino acids. Deletions cut 4 bases from V and 11 bases from J, with 18 bases between. Germline V gene lookup returns CDR1 SGHNT and CDR2 YYREEE (reference sequence). The DNA for the CDR3 is TGTGCCAGCAGCCTCGTTGGGGGCCCAAGCGCTTTCTTT. Amino acids: CASSLVGGPSAFF.

The V call is TRBV6-5, the J call TRBJ2-1, with D perhaps TRBD1 or TRBD2 (6 bases each). Germline CDR1 MNHEY, CDR2 SVGAGI. The V gene lost 6 bases and the J gene lost 4 bases, with 10 bases spanning the gap. The CDR3 spans 13 residues. CDR3: CASRKGGYNEQFF. The CDR3 nucleotides read TGTGCCAGCAGGAAGGGGGGATACAATGAGCAGTTCTTC.

The rearrangement joins TRBV2 to TRBJ2-2; D uncertain. The CDR3 sequence is 13 residues long. Germline V gene data show CDR1 as SNHLY and CDR2 as FYNNEI. V was pared by 6 bases and J by 7 bases, with 12 bases between. DNA of the CDR3: TGTGCCAGCAGCCCCTCCCGGCGCGGGGAGCTGTTTTTT. Translation: CASSPSRRGELFF.

The chain recombines TRBV2 with TRBJ1-4; perhaps TRBD1 as D (5 bases). The CDR3 consists of 14 residues. CDR1 is SNHLY and CDR2 is FYNNEI in the germline V gene. Trimming removed 6 bases at V and 1 base at J, with 9 bases between. CDR3 amino acids: CASRERGTNEKLFF. The CDR3 DNA reads as TGTGCCAGCAGGGAGAGGGGAACTAATGAAAAACTGTTTTTT.

This clone was counted a single time. This chain joins TRBV2 and TRBJ2-7; possible D gene TRBD2, 6 bases. This CDR3 comprises 15 residues. Trimming pared 4 bases from V and 0 bases from J, leaving 13 bases between. CDR1 is SNHLY and CDR2 is FYNNEI in the germline V gene. The CDR3 loop is CASSGAIAASYEQYF. The CDR3 DNA follows: TGTGCCAGCAGTGGAGCAATAGCGGCCTCCTACGAGCAGTACTTC.

This clone was seen a single time. The sample contains more than one DNA sequence encoding this CDR3. CDR3 sequence reads: CASSLGLAGGSYNEQFF. CDR3 sequence (DNA): TGCGCCAGCAGCCTTGGACTAGCGGGAGGATCATACAATGAGCAGTTCTTC. The gene calls are TRBV5-1 and TRBJ2-1; TRBD2 aligns across 14 bases. The J segment lost 4 bases and the V segment lost 4 bases, leaving 7 bases of the junction unmatched. This CDR3 spans 17 amino acids. Germline lookup yields CDR1 SGHRS and CDR2 YFSETQ.

The gene calls are TRBV5-1 and TRBJ2-1, with TRBD1 matching 8 bases. The CDR3 is made up of 16 amino acids. The J segment lost 6 bases and the V segment lost 3 bases, leaving 11 bases of the junction unmatched. Germline-derived CDR1 and CDR2 are SGHRS and YFSETQ. DNA for the CDR3: TGCGCCAGCAGCTCTCAAGTAGGGACAGGCGGCAATGAGCAGTTCTTC. Translation: CASSSQVGTGGNEQFF. Complete variable domain (other parts from reference TRBV5-1 and TRBJ2-1): KAGVTQTPRYLIKTRGQQVTLSCSPISGHRSVSWYQQTPGQGLQFLFEYFSETQRNKGNFPGRFSGRQFSNSRSEMNVSTLELGDSALYLCASSSQVGTGGNEQFFGPGTRLTVL.